Detailed here is one TCR beta chain. Generated by immunoSEQ multiplex PCR, the TCRdb table keeps only in-frame clones and is missing some. The table records about 320,000 clones, about 91% of them present only once. The data originate from a study of blood T cell repertoires in COVID-19. In the study overall: PBMCs, B-cell-depleted T cells, or T cells provided the cDNA or gDNA that made up the material.

Seattle-derived patients entered the study during active infection and were followed longitudinally. Source material: peripheral blood. This clonotype originated in a woman in her 30s with COVID-19, enrolled during active disease.

Here the CDR3 reads CASSFIFGTRGNEQFF. CDR3 sequence (DNA): TGTGCCAGCAGCTTTATCTTCGGTACTAGGGGGAATGAGCAGTTCTTC. The chain links TRBV7-2 to TRBJ2-1, with D perhaps matching TRBD1 (6 bases). V shed 3 bases and J shed 7 bases, with 19 bases lying between them. There are 16 residues in the CDR3. Germline loops: CDR1 SGHTA, CDR2 FQGNSA.